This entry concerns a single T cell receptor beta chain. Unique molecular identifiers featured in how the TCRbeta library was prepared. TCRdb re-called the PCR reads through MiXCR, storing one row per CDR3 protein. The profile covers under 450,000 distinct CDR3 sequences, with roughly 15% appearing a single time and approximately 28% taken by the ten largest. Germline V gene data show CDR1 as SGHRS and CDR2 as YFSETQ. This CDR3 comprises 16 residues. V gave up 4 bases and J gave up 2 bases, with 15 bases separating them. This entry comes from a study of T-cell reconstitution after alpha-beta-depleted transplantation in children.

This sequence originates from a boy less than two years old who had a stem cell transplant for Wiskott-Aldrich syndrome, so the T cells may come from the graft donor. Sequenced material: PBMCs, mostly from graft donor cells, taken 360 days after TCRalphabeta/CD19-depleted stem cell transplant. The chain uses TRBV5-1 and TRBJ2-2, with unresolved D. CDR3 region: CASSPRKSLNTGELFF. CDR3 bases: TGCGCCAGCAGCCCGAGGAAATCATTAAACACCGGGGAGCTGTTTTTT.